This T cell receptor beta chain was captured by sequencing in a study of T-cell memory formation after mild COVID-19. Points from the study as a whole: Among clones contracting day 15 to 85, CD4/CD8 was balanced, whereas later expanders leaned CD4+. Largely, contracting CD4+ clones fell within CM and EM, and contracting CD8+ clones within EMRA. Memory cells collected pre-infection included some clones that later responded, suggesting cross-reactive memory joined.

TCRdb called the 5' RACE reads again in MiXCR, with one record for every CDR3 protein. The sample holds roughly 580,000 distinct CDR3 sequences, 15% to 20% seen once. The V and J ends lost 2 bases and 3 bases, in that order; junction bases with no gene match: 1. This CDR3 is built from 13 residues. Germline assignment: CDR1 SGHNT and CDR2 YYREEE (reference sequence). In this sample, this clonotype turned up once. Its matching antigen is unknown. This TCR derives from an adult woman who had mild COVID-19 (a few samples of this study predate the infection). Cell type and time point are not known. What was sequenced was PBMCs or a T cell subset sorted from them (not recorded which). The rearrangement uses TRBV5-4 and TRBJ2-5, with TRBD1 matching over 7 bases. The CDR3 spells CASSFGQEETQYF. CDR3 bases: TGTGCCAGCAGCTTTGGACAGGAAGAGACCCAGTACTTC.